This is a list of T cell receptor beta chains from one sample in a study of blood T cell repertoires in COVID-19. Sequencing was performed with immunoSEQ multiplex PCR; in TCRdb, only in-frame clones are kept and a portion is missing. The sample lists approximately 150,000 clones; 87% were seen once. Sequences were obtained from peripheral blood. The receptors originated from a woman in her sixties with active or convalescent COVID-19. CDR3s include the opening cysteine and the closing phenylalanine or tryptophan. D genes are given only for firm matches. Some rows have no size entry. The others give once, few or many, or a class for an expanded clone.

D	V	size	J	DNA	CDR3
-	TRBV10-2	-	TRBJ1-6	TGCGCCAGCAGTGAGCTCTCCTATAATTCACCCCTCCACTTT	CASSELSYNSPLHF
-	TRBV18	once	TRBJ2-1	TGTGCCAGCTCACCACCTGGATTAGGGAGAAATGAGCAGTTCTTC	CASSPPGLGRNEQFF
-	TRBV25-1	-	TRBJ1-1	TGTGCCAGCAGTGAATACGCAGAGGGTGAAGCTTTCTTT	CASSEYAEGEAFF
TRBD1	TRBV5-1	-	TRBJ1-2	TGCGCCAGCAGCCGTAACCCTCAATCAGGGGGAGGATATGGCTACACCTTC	CASSRNPQSGGGYGYTF
TRBD1	TRBV11-2	-	TRBJ2-5	TGTGCCAGCAGCGTAAGGACAGGGGGCAAAGAGACCCAGTACTTC	CASSVRTGGKETQYF
TRBD1	TRBV27	-	TRBJ1-5	TGTGCCAGCAGACGGACAGGGGGCTCACAGCCCCAGCATTTT	CASRRTGGSQPQHF
-	TRBV11-2	-	TRBJ2-7	TGTGCCAGCAGCTTAGATTCGGTGGATGCGGCCGGCTCCTCCTACGAGCAGTACTTC	CASSLDSVDAAGSSYEQYF
TRBD2	TRBV5-1	-	TRBJ2-3	TGCGCCAGCAGGGGGGGACTAGCGGGGATTAGCACAGATACGCAGTATTTT	CASRGGLAGISTDTQYF
TRBD1	TRBV7-2	-	TRBJ1-5	TGTGCCAGCAGCTTAAGGACAGGGGACAGAAACAATCAGCCCCAGCATTTT	CASSLRTGDRNNQPQHF
-	TRBV6-5	-	TRBJ2-7	TGTGCCAGCAGTTATACGGAGGGCTCCTACGAGCAGTACTTC	CASSYTEGSYEQYF
TRBD1	TRBV5-1	once	TRBJ1-5	TGCGCCAGCAGCGCTGGGACAGGGACCCAGCCCCAGCATTTT	CASSAGTGTQPQHF
TRBD1	TRBV12-3/TRBV12-4	-	TRBJ1-4	TGTGCCAGCAGGGAGACAGGGAGTGAAAAACTGTTTTTT	CASRETGSEKLFF
-	TRBV19	-	TRBJ2-3	TGTGCCAGTAGTATAGCGGGGGTAGCAACAGATACGCAGTATTTT	CASSIAGVATDTQYF
-	TRBV6-2/TRBV6-3	-	TRBJ2-5	TGTGCCAGCAGTTTTACAGGGATGGAGCAAGAGACCCAGTACTTC	CASSFTGMEQETQYF
-	TRBV29-1	-	TRBJ2-7	TGCAGCGTTGAAGATGGGCAGAGATACGAGCAGTACTTC	CSVEDGQRYEQYF
TRBD1	TRBV19	-	TRBJ1-2	TGTGCCAGTAGTATTGGGACAGGGGCCAAGAACTATGGCTACACCTTC	CASSIGTGAKNYGYTF
-	TRBV7-6	-	TRBJ1-4	TGTGCCAGCAGCTTAGTTAGTGAAAAACTGTTTTTT	CASSLVSEKLFF
TRBD2	TRBV6-5	-	TRBJ2-1	TGTGCCAGCGGGATCACTAGCGCGGCCTACAATGAGCAGTTCTTC	CASGITSAAYNEQFF
-	TRBV3-1/TRBV3-2	-	TRBJ2-5	TGTGCCAGCAGCCAAGAAAACGGGTTAAGAGCGACCCAGTACTTC	CASSQENGLRATQYF
TRBD2	TRBV3-1/TRBV3-2	-	TRBJ2-7	TGTGCCAGCAGCTCGAGACTAGCGGGGGGGAACAACGAGCAGTACTTC	CASSSRLAGGNNEQYF
-	TRBV5-4	-	TRBJ1-5	TGTGCCAGCAGCTTACGCGGGGAGAATCAGCCCCAGCATTTT	CASSLRGENQPQHF
TRBD2	TRBV11-2	-	TRBJ2-4	TGTGCCAGCAGCTTAGATCTTTCTAGCGGGGAATTAGCCAAAAACATTCAGTACTTC	CASSLDLSSGELAKNIQYF
-	TRBV19	-	TRBJ2-4	TGTGCCAGTAGTGACTCCCAGGGGTCCATTCAGTACTTC	CASSDSQGSIQYF
TRBD2	TRBV7-9	-	TRBJ2-3	TGTGCCAGCAGCCGAACTAGCGGGGGCACAGATACGCAGTATTTT	CASSRTSGGTDTQYF
TRBD2	TRBV7-2	-	TRBJ2-1	TGTGCCAGCAGCCTCGCTAGCGGCTCCAATGAGCAGTTCTTC	CASSLASGSNEQFF
-	TRBV10-1	-	TRBJ2-3	TGCGCCAGCAGTGAGCTCAACCTCGGGGGGCCCTTCACAGATACGCAGTATTTT	CASSELNLGGPFTDTQYF
TRBD2	TRBV9	-	TRBJ2-7	TGTGCCAGCAGCGTAGATGGTAGCGGGGGATCCTACGAGCAGTACTTC	CASSVDGSGGSYEQYF
-	TRBV10-1	-	TRBJ1-2	TGCGCCAGCAGTTCTAGAACTGACGGGGGCTACACCTTC	CASSSRTDGGYTF
-	TRBV7-9	once	TRBJ2-5	TGTGCCAGCAGCTTAGCGAGGGACCAAGAGACCCAGTACTTC	CASSLARDQETQYF
-	TRBV5-1	-	TRBJ2-1	TGCGCCAGCAGCTTGGATGGGGGGGCCCACAATGAGCAGTTCTTC	CASSLDGGAHNEQFF
TRBD1	TRBV5-6	-	TRBJ2-4	TGTGCCAGCACAATGGGACAGTTACTAGCCAAAAACATTCAGTACTTC	CASTMGQLLAKNIQYF
-	TRBV27	-	TRBJ1-5	TGTGCCAGCAGTTTATCGATGGGGGGGGGTCAGCCCCAGCATTTT	CASSLSMGGGQPQHF
TRBD1	TRBV5-1	-	TRBJ2-3	TGCGCCAGCAGCTTGGGGGGACAGGGCACAGATACGCAGTATTTT	CASSLGGQGTDTQYF
-	TRBV2	-	TRBJ2-3	TGTGCCAGCAGTGCCGGGGTCCCAGATACGCAGTATTTT	CASSAGVPDTQYF
TRBD1	TRBV19	once	TRBJ2-2	TGTGCCAGTACATTGACAGGGTGGAACACCGGGGAGCTGTTTTTT	CASTLTGWNTGELFF
-	TRBV5-6	-	TRBJ2-7	TGTGCCAGCAGCTTGATCCGGGACAACTCCTACGAGCAGTACTTC	CASSLIRDNSYEQYF
-	TRBV3-1/TRBV3-2	-	TRBJ2-1	TGTGCCAGCAGCCCGCCCGGGGTTGCTAGCTCCTACAATGAGCAGTTCTTC	CASSPPGVASSYNEQFF
-	TRBV11-3	-	TRBJ2-1	TGTGCCAGCAGCTTAGGGGGGGACAATGAGCAGTTCTTC	CASSLGGDNEQFF
-	TRBV7-2	-	TRBJ1-5	TGTGCCAGCAGCGAAGCGGGGGGGCCAACGGAGCCCCAGCATTTT	CASSEAGGPTEPQHF
TRBD1	TRBV6-5	-	TRBJ1-5	TGTGCCAGCAGGCACTCGGGACAGGGCAGTCAGCCCCAGCATTTT	CASRHSGQGSQPQHF
-	TRBV2	-	TRBJ2-7	TGTGCCAGCAGTGAGGCAGGGGCGTACGAGCAGTACTTC	CASSEAGAYEQYF
-	TRBV11-2	once	TRBJ2-7	TGTGCCAGCAGCTCACTGACAGGACCCTACGAGCAGTACTTC	CASSSLTGPYEQYF
TRBD1	TRBV10-3	-	TRBJ1-6	TGTGCCATCACCAAGGGGGCGAGGGATTCACCCCTCCACTTT	CAITKGARDSPLHF
-	TRBV3-1/TRBV3-2	-	TRBJ1-4	TGTGCCAGCAGCCACGCCAGGGCGGCTGAAAAACTGTTTTTT	CASSHARAAEKLFF
-	TRBV19	-	TRBJ1-2	TGTGCCAGTAGTATTTCGGTACGGAACTATGGCTACACCTTC	CASSISVRNYGYTF
-	TRBV6-5	-	TRBJ2-3	TGTGCCAGCAGTTCGGCGGGGACCACAGATACGCAGTATTTT	CASSSAGTTDTQYF
TRBD1	TRBV7-2	-	TRBJ1-3	TGTGCCAGCAGCTTACAGGGGGCGATCACTGGAAACACCATATATTTT	CASSLQGAITGNTIYF
TRBD2	TRBV12-5	-	TRBJ2-7	TGTGCTAGTGTAAAAAGCCTAGCGGGGAACTACGAGCAGTACTTC	CASVKSLAGNYEQYF
-	TRBV29-1	-	TRBJ1-1	TGCAGCGTTCTGTGGGCCCCATCGTACACTGAAGCTTTCTTT	CSVLWAPSYTEAFF
TRBD1	TRBV5-1	-	TRBJ1-1	TGCGCCAGCAGCTGGCAGGGGGCGAGTCACACTGAAGCTTTCTTT	CASSWQGASHTEAFF
TRBD2	TRBV4-3	once	TRBJ2-5	TGCGCCAGCAGCCAAGATATAGCGGGGGTCCCCCCAGAGACCCAGTACTTC	CASSQDIAGVPPETQYF